Listed below are T cell receptor beta chains from one sample, sequenced in a study of blood T cells in healthy people across ages. TCRdb re-called the 5' RACE reads with MiXCR, one entry per CDR3 protein. Counted here are 800,000 or so distinct CDR3 sequences, 20% to 25% occurring once; the ten biggest clones make up under 4.5%. The same data also went into a second study, on T cells of mothers and their children.

Input material: blood. All receptors derive from a boy aged 10-17 years in good health. The CDR3 runs from the conserved cysteine through the conserved F or W. The D gene is left open where the match is weak. For some rows the clone size is stated as once, few or many, or as a class when expanded; others skip it.

D	J	length	size	V	DNA	CDR3
TRBD1	TRBJ2-5	14	few	TRBV4-3	TGCGCCAGCAGCCCCTACAGGGGGAGAGAGACCCAGTACTTC	CASSPYRGRETQYF
.	TRBJ2-7	14	.	TRBV4-2	TGTGCCAGCAGCTTAGAAGGGACGGTCTACGAGCAGTACTTC	CASSLEGTVYEQYF
TRBD2	TRBJ2-2	18	.	TRBV6-1	TGTGCCAGCAGTGATCTTGTACTAGCGGGGGGGCTCCCCGGGGAGCTGTTTTTT	CASSDLVLAGGLPGELFF
.	TRBJ1-2	12	few	TRBV20-1	TGCAGTGCTAACCTCCAAGGAGGTGGCTACACCTTC	CSANLQGGGYTF
.	TRBJ2-5	16	.	TRBV4-2	TGTGCCAGCAGCCAACTGGGACCAACCCCGGGGGAGACCCAGTACTTC	CASSQLGPTPGETQYF
TRBD1	TRBJ1-1	15	few	TRBV7-2	TGTGCCAGCATCCAACGAACAGGGGGCAACACTGAAGCTTTCTTT	CASIQRTGGNTEAFF
.	TRBJ1-2	14	few	TRBV12-3/TRBV12-4	TGTGCCAGCAGCCTGCGGAGGGGCAGTTATGGCTACACCTTC	CASSLRRGSYGYTF
TRBD2	TRBJ2-7	15	few	TRBV7-8	TGTGCCAGCAGCGCCCTGTGGCGGGAGGGTTACGAGCAGTACTTC	CASSALWREGYEQYF
TRBD2	TRBJ2-5	16	.	TRBV6-1	TGTGCCAGCAGTGAAGAGGCTAGCGGGGCCCAAGAGACCCAGTACTTC	CASSEEASGAQETQYF
TRBD1	TRBJ1-2	13	.	TRBV25-1	TGTGCCAGCAGTGAATTGGAGACAGGGGGCTACACCTTC	CASSELETGGYTF
.	TRBJ2-7	13	.	TRBV28	TGTGCCAGCAGTCCACCGGGACTCTACGAGCAGTACTTC	CASSPPGLYEQYF
.	TRBJ2-7	13	.	TRBV19	TGTGCCAGTTCCGAACCCCCCTCCTACGAGCAGTACTTC	CASSEPPSYEQYF
.	TRBJ2-1	14	few	TRBV11-2	TGTGCCAGCAGCTTAGAAGGTTCGGTCCCCGAGCAGTTCTTC	CASSLEGSVPEQFF
TRBD2	TRBJ2-5	15	few	TRBV7-6	TGTGCCAGCAGCCGACGGACTAGCGGGAGCGAGACCCAGTACTTC	CASSRRTSGSETQYF
TRBD1	TRBJ1-5	17	.	TRBV20-1	TGCAGTGCTAGAGATATTCAGGGGGCGCCGGGCAATCAGCCCCAGCATTTT	CSARDIQGAPGNQPQHF
TRBD1	TRBJ1-2	14	few	TRBV7-3	TGTGCCAGCAGCGCCACAGGGGGGGCCTATGGCTACACCTTC	CASSATGGAYGYTF
.	TRBJ2-3	17	.	TRBV11-2	TGTGCCAGCAGCTTAGCCCTAGGGCTACGCCGCACAGATACGCAGTATTTT	CASSLALGLRRTDTQYF
.	TRBJ2-7	12	few	TRBV28	TGTGCCAGCCGGTCAGGGGAACACGAGCAGTACTTC	CASRSGEHEQYF
.	TRBJ1-4	15	.	TRBV6-5	TGTGCCAGCAGTTATAGGGGGTCGACTAATGAAAAACTGTTTTTT	CASSYRGSTNEKLFF